Listed below are T cell receptor beta chains from one sample, sequenced in a study of T cells in Graves' hyperthyroidism and ophthalmopathy. TCRdb independently ran MiXCR on the multiplex PCR reads; one entry per CDR3 protein. The repertoire includes 300,000 to 400,000 distinct CDR3 sequences, about 21% of them detected once, and over 40% sits in the top ten. Sequencing was carried out using blood. These TCRs come from a woman aged 50 to 65 with Graves' hyperthyroidism. Each CDR3 is given with its conserved first and last residue. A D gene is named only where the DNA matches it firmly. Rows give clone size only sometimes, using once, few, many, or a class for an expanded clone.

CDR3 protein	CDR3 DNA	clone size	V gene	D gene	J gene
CASSYSKGGYTF	TGTGCCAGCAGTTACTCGAAGGGCGGCTACACCTTC	many	TRBV6-5	.	TRBJ1-2
CASSLDGNSNQPQHF	TGCGCCAGCAGCTTGGACGGAAATAGCAATCAGCCCCAGCATTTT	many	TRBV5-1	.	TRBJ1-5
CAWSGGGVQPQHF	TGTGCCTGGAGCGGTGGAGGGGTGCAGCCCCAGCATTTT	few	TRBV30	.	TRBJ1-5
CASSSSTGSGTQYF	TGTGCCAGCAGTTCCTCAACGGGGTCAGGGACCCAGTACTTC	.	TRBV6-9	.	TRBJ2-5
CSARDQGKVISYEQYF	TGCAGTGCTAGAGACCAGGGGAAAGTTATCTCCTACGAGCAGTACTTC	few	TRBV20-1	.	TRBJ2-7
CASSLEADYEQYF	TGCGCCAGCAGCTTGGAAGCAGACTACGAGCAGTACTTC	many	TRBV5-1	.	TRBJ2-7
CASGLAGVTFEAFF	TGTGCCAGCGGATTAGCGGGTGTGACTTTTGAAGCTTTCTTT	.	TRBV6-2/TRBV6-3	.	TRBJ1-1
CASRPYRVIGYTF	TGTGCCAGCAGACCTTACAGGGTAATTGGCTACACCTTC	.	TRBV28	.	TRBJ1-2
CASQGGGGEKLFF	TGTGCCAGCCAGGGGGGGGGCGGTGAAAAACTGTTTTTT	.	TRBV12-3/TRBV12-4	TRBD1	TRBJ1-4
CASSPPGLGTDTQYF	TGTGCCAGCAGCCCTCCGGGACTAGGCACAGATACGCAGTATTTT	many	TRBV7-8	TRBD2	TRBJ2-3